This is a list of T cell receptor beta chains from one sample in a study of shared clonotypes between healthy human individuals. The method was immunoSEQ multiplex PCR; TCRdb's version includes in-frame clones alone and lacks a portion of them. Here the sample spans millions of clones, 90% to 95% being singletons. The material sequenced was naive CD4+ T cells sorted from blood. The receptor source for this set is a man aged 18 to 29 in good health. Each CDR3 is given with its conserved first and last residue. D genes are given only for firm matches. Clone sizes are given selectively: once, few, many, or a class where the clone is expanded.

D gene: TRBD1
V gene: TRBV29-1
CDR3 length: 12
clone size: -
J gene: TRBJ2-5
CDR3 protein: CSAWTGGETQYF
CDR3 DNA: TGCAGCGCCTGGACAGGTGGAGAGACCCAGTACTTC

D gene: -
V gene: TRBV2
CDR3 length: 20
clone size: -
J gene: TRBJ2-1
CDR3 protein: CASSERPSFIRAPITIEQFF
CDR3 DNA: TGTGCCAGCAGTGAAAGGCCCTCATTTATTAGGGCCCCCATTACAATTGAGCAGTTCTTC

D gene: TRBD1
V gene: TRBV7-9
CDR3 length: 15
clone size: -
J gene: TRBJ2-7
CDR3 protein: CASTRRDSVSYEQYF
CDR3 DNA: TGTGCCAGCACCCGCCGGGACAGCGTCTCCTACGAGCAGTACTTC

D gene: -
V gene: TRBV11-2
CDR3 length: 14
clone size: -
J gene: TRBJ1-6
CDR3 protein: CASSFLGNNSPLHF
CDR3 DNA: TGTGCCAGCAGCTTTCTGGGTAATAATTCACCCCTCCACTTT

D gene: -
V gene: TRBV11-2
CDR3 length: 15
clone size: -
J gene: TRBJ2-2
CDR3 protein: CASSLAGTNTGELFF
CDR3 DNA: TGTGCCAGCAGCTTAGCGGGCACGAACACCGGGGAGCTGTTTTTT

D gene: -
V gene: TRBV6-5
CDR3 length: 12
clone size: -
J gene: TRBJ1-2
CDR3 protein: CASSRDNYGYTF
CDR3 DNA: TGTGCCAGCAGTCGGGACAACTATGGCTACACCTTC

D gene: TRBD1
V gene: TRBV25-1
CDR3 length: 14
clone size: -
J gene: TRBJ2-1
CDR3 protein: CASSAQTGVDEQFF
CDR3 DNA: TGTGCCAGCAGTGCACAGACAGGGGTAGATGAGCAGTTCTTC

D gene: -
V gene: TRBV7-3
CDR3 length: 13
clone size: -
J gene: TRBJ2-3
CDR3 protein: CASSRRGRDTQYF
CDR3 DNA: TGTGCCAGCAGCCGGCGGGGGCGGGATACGCAGTATTTT

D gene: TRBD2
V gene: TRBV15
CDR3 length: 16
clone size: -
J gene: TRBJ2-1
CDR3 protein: CATSIAGLARGNEQFF
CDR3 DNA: TGTGCCACCAGCATTGCGGGACTAGCGAGAGGTAATGAGCAGTTCTTC

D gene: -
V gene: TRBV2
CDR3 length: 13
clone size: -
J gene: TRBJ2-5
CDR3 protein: CASSESPRETQYF
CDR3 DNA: TGTGCCAGCAGTGAAAGTCCCCGAGAGACCCAGTACTTC

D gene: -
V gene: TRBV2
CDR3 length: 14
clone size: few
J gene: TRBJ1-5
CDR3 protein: CASREDIRNQPQHF
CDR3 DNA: TGTGCCAGCAGAGAGGACATTCGCAATCAGCCCCAGCATTTT

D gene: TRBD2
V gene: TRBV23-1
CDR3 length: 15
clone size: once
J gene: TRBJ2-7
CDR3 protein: CASSLTGGVPYEQYF
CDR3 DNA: TGCGCCAGCAGTCTAACCGGGGGGGTCCCCTACGAGCAGTACTTC

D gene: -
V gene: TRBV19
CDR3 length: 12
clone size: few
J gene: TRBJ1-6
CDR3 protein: CASSLLLSPLHF
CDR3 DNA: TGTGCCAGTAGTCTCTTGCTTTCACCCCTCCACTTT

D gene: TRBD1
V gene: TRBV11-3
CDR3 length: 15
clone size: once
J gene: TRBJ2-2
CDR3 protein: CASSPGQGGTGELFF
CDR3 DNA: TGTGCCAGCAGCCCCGGACAGGGGGGCACCGGGGAGCTGTTTTTT

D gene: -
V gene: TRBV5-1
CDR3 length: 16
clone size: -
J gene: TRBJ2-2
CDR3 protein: CASSLAGGGNTGELFF
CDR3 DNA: TGCGCCAGCAGCTTGGCGGGCGGAGGGAACACCGGGGAGCTGTTTTTT

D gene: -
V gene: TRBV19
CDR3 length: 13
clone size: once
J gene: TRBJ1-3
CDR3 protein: CASSIRSGNTIYF
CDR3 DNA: TGTGCCAGTAGTATCCGCTCTGGAAACACCATATATTTT

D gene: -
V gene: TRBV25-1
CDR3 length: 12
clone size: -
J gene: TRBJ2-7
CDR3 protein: CAVRAPWGEQYF
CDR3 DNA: TGTGCCGTCAGGGCTCCCTGGGGCGAGCAGTACTTC

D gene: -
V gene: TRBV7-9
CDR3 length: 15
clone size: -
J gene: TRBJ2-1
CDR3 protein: CASSLTGSSYNEQFF
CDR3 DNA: TGTGCCAGCAGCTTAACCGGGAGCTCCTACAATGAGCAGTTCTTC

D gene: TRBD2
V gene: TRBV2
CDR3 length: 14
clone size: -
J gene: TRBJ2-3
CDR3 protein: CASSEEVASGGPDF
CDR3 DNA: TGTGCCAGCAGTGAAGAAGTGGCTAGCGGGGGCCCGGATTTT

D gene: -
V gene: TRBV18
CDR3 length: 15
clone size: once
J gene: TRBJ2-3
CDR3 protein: CASSPPSRIEDTQYF
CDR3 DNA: TGTGCCAGCTCACCACCCAGCCGCATAGAAGATACGCAGTATTTT

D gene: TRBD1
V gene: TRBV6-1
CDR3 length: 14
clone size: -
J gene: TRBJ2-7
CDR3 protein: CASSANRGNYEQYF
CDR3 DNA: TGTGCCAGCAGTGCCAACAGGGGCAACTACGAGCAGTACTTC

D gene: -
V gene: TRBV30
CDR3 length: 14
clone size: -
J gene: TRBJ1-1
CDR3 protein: CAWSALTIFAEAFF
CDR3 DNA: TGTGCCTGGAGTGCCTTAACAATATTTGCTGAAGCTTTCTTT

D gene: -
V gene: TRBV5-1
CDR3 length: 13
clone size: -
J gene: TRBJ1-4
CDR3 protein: CASSLVGGEKLFF
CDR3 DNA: TGCGCCAGCAGCTTGGTAGGCGGTGAAAAACTGTTTTTT

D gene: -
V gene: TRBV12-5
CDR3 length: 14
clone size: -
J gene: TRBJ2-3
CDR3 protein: CASGTAGITDTQYF
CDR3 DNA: TGTGCTAGTGGAACTGCCGGGATCACAGATACGCAGTATTTT

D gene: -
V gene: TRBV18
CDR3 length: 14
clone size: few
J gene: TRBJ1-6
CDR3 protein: CASSPRDENSPLHF
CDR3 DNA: TGTGCCAGCTCACCCCGGGACGAGAATTCACCCCTCCACTTT

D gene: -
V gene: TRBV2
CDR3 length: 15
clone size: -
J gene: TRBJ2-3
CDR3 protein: CASSEQSLVSDTQYF
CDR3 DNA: TGTGCCAGCAGTGAACAGTCCCTGGTATCAGATACGCAGTATTTT

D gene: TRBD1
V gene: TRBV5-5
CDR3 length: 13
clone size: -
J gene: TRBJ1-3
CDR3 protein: CASSTTGGHTIYF
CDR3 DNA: TGTGCCAGCAGCACGACAGGGGGCCACACCATATATTTT

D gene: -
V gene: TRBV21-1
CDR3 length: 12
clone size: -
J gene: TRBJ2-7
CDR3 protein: CASSPRIHEQYF
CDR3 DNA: TGTGCCAGCAGCCCCCGTATACACGAGCAGTACTTC

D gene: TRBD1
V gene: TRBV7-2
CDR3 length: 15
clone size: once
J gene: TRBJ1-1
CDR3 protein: CASSPRQGGTAEAFF
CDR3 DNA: TGTGCCAGCAGCCCAAGACAGGGGGGGACCGCTGAAGCTTTCTTT

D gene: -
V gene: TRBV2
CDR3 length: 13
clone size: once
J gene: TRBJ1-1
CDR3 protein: CASSEGGDTEAFF
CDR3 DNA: TGTGCCAGCAGTGAAGGGGGAGACACTGAAGCTTTCTTT

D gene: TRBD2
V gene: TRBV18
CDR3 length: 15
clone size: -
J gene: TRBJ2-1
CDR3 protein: CASSPGLAGHNEQFF
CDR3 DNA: TGTGCCAGCTCACCAGGACTAGCGGGCCACAATGAGCAGTTCTTC

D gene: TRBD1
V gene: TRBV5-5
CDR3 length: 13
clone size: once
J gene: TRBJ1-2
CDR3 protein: CASRETGGYGYTF
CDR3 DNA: TGTGCCAGCAGGGAGACAGGGGGCTATGGCTACACCTTC

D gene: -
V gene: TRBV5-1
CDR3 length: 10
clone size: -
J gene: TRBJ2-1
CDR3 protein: CASQSNEQFF
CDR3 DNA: TGCGCCAGCCAGAGTAATGAGCAGTTCTTC

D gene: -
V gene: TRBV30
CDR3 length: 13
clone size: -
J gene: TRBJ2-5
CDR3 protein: CAGTGAYQETQYF
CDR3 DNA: TGTGCCGGGACTGGCGCGTACCAAGAGACCCAGTACTTC

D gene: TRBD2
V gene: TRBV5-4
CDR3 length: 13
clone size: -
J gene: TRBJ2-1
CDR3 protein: CASRLAGYNEQFF
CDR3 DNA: TGTGCCAGCAGGCTAGCGGGCTACAATGAGCAGTTCTTC

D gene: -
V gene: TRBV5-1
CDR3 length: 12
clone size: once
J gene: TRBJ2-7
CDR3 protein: CASSLDSHQQYF
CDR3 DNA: TGCGCCAGCAGCTTGGATTCGCACCAGCAGTACTTC

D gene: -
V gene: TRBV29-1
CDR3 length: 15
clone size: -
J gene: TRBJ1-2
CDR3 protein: CSVESGPGVDYGYTF
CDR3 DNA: TGCAGCGTTGAATCTGGTCCAGGGGTGGACTATGGCTACACCTTC

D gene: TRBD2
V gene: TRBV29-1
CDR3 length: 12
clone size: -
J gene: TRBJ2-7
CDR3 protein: CSVASGFYEQYF
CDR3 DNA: TGCAGCGTTGCTAGCGGGTTCTACGAGCAGTACTTC

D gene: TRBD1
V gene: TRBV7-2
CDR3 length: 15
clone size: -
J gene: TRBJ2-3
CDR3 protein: CASNHGQGRTDTQYF
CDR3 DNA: TGTGCCAGCAACCACGGACAGGGGCGCACAGATACGCAGTATTTT

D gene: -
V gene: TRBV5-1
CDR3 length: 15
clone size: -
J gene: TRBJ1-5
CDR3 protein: CASSLGQAPRQPQHF
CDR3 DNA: TGCGCCAGCAGCTTGGGACAGGCCCCTCGTCAGCCCCAGCATTTT

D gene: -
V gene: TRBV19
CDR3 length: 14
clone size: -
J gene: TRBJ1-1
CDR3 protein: CASSMRELNTEAFF
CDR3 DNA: TGTGCCAGTAGTATGCGGGAGTTAAACACTGAAGCTTTCTTT

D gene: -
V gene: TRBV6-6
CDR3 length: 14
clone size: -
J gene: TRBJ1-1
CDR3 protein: CATGKGSRNTEAFF
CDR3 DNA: TGTGCCACCGGAAAGGGATCTCGGAACACTGAAGCTTTCTTT

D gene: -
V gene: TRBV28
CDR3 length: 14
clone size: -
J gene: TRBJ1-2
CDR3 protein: CASSPSGINYGYTF
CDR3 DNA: TGTGCCAGCAGTCCCAGCGGCATTAACTATGGCTACACCTTC

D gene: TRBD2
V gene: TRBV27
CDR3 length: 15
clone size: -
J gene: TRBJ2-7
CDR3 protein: CASSPQAGVGYEQYF
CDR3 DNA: TGTGCCAGCAGTCCCCAAGCGGGAGTAGGGTACGAGCAGTACTTC

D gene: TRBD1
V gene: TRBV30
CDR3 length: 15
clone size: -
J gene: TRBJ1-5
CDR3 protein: CAWSAGGNSNQPQHF
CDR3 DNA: TGTGCCTGGAGCGCAGGGGGCAATAGCAATCAGCCCCAGCATTTT

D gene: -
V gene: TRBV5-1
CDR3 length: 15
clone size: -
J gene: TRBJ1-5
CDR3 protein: CASSYPDCSNQPQHF
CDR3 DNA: TGCGCCAGCAGCTACCCGGACTGCAGCAATCAGCCCCAGCATTTT

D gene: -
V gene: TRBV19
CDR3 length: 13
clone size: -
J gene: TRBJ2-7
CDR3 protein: CASRPSIAVKQYF
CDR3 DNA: TGTGCCAGCCGCCCATCGATCGCAGTGAAGCAGTACTTC

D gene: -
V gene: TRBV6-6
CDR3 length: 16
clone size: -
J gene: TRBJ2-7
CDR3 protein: CASSYSPPRETYEQYF
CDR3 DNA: TGTGCCAGCAGTTACTCCCCCCCGCGGGAAACCTACGAGCAGTACTTC

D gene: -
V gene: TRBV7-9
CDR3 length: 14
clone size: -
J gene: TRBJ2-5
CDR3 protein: CASSLGPNQETQYF
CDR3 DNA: TGTGCCAGCAGCCTGGGACCCAATCAGGAGACCCAGTACTTC

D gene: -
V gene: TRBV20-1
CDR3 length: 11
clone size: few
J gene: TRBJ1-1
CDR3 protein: CSARGGTEAFF
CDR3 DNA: TGCAGTGCTAGGGGGGGGACTGAAGCTTTCTTT

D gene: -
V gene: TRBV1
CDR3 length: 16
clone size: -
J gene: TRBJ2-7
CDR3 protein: CTSSQVRDREANEQYF
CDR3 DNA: TGCACCAGCAGCCAAGTCAGGGACAGGGAGGCGAACGAGCAGTACTTC

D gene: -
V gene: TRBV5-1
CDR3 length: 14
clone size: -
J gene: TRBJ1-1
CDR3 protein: CASSLVQGLNEAFF
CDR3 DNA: TGCGCCAGCAGCTTGGTACAGGGACTCAATGAAGCTTTCTTT

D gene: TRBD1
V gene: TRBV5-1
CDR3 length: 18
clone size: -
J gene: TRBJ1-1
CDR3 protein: CASSLVPGTGGRNTEAFF
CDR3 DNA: TGCGCCAGCAGCTTGGTCCCAGGGACAGGGGGCCGGAACACTGAAGCTTTCTTT

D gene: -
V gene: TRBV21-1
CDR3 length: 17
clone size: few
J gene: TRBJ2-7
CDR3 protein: CASSKKGCTGVPYEQYF
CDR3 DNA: TGTGCCAGCAGCAAAAAGGGATGTACGGGAGTACCATACGAGCAGTACTTC

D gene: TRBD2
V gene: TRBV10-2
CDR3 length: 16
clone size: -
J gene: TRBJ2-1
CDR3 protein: CASSESAGGLANEQFF
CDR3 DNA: TGCGCCAGCAGTGAGTCGGCGGGGGGGCTTGCCAATGAGCAGTTCTTC